Shown below are 7 T cell receptor beta chains from a single sample sequenced in a study of post-analysis software for immune sequencing data. Every TCR beta cDNA library bore unique molecular identifiers. TCRdb passed the PCR reads through MiXCR, listing each CDR3 protein once. The table records some 160,000 distinct CDR3 sequences, 35% to 40% of them present only once. The sample consisted of blood, taken after autologous hematopoietic stem cell transplantation. The receptors were sampled from a girl under 18 with multiple sclerosis.

The rearrangement uses TRBV3-1 and TRBJ2-5, with 9 bases that match TRBD2. The CDR3 covers 16 residues. Germline CDR1 is LGHDT and CDR2 is YNNKEL (reference sequence). V trimming: 3 bases; J trimming: 2 bases; junction bases outside the gene matches: 7. CDR3: CASSQGLAEDQETQYF. Written as DNA, the CDR3 is TGTGCCAGCAGCCAGGGACTAGCAGAAGATCAAGAGACCCAGTACTTC.

The V call is TRBV29-1, the J call TRBJ1-2; no firm D call. The V and J ends lost 4 bases and 3 bases respectively, with 12 bases between them. Germline assignment: CDR1 SQVTM and CDR2 ANQGSEA. There are 13 residues in the CDR3. The CDR3, as DNA: TGCAGCGTTGGGTCGGGCCGAGACTATGGCTACACCTTC. Translating it yields CSVGSGRDYGYTF.

This clonotype was found a few times. J is TRBJ1-1 and V is TRBV4-1; TRBD1 agrees at 7 bases. Germline V gene lookup returns CDR1 MGHRA and CDR2 YSYEKL. The CDR3 spans 14 residues. Trimming took 2 bases from V and 1 from J; bases not matched to a gene: 1. CDR3 sequence (DNA): TGCGCCAGCAGCCAAAGGACAGGGAACACTGAAGCTTTCTTT. Protein sequence: CASSQRTGNTEAFF.

The chain employs TRBV12-3 or TRBV12-4 and TRBJ2-3, with 8 nucleotides matching TRBD2. This CDR3 comprises 15 residues. The V gene end was trimmed by 3 bases and the J gene end by 5 bases; junction bases not matched to a gene: 7. In DNA, the CDR3 is TGTGCCAGCAGTTTGGGAATAGCGGGAAGAGATACGCAGTATTTT. Translated, it gives CASSLGIAGRDTQYF.

The V gene is TRBV20-1, the J gene TRBJ2-3; D is perhaps TRBD2 (7 bases). V lost 4 bases, J lost 1 base, and 21 bases lay in between. Germline V lookup: CDR1 DFQATT, CDR2 SNEGSKA (reference sequence). The CDR3 loop spans 17 amino acids. CDR3 in amino acids: CSAIGGGGKGRTDTQYF. The CDR3 DNA reads TGCAGTGCTATCGGGGGAGGGGGGAAGGGTCGCACAGATACGCAGTATTTT.

This clonotype was observed a handful of times. This CDR3 reads CATSRDLQGPSYEQYF. The CDR3 DNA follows: TGTGCCACCAGCAGAGATTTACAGGGACCCTCCTACGAGCAGTACTTC. The V and J genes are TRBV15 and TRBJ2-7; maybe TRBD1 (6 bases). Between the trimmed V and J ends, which lost 0 bases and 0 bases, there was a span of 12 bases. CDR1 is LNHNV and CDR2 is YYDKDF in the germline V gene (reference sequence). This CDR3 spans 16 amino acids.

Only a few counts were recorded for this clonotype. It may be a read error: a sequence one base away is much more abundant. The gene calls are TRBV25-1 and TRBJ2-1, with 8 bases matching TRBD2. This CDR3 has 15 residues. Germline V gives CDR1 MGHDK, CDR2 SYGVNS. Germline trimming cut 6 bases from V and 4 bases from J; bases unmatched to any gene: 8. The CDR3 loop is CASRVTGGPYNEQFF. The CDR3 DNA follows: TGTGCCAGCAGAGTAACGGGAGGGCCATACAATGAGCAGTTCTTC.